The 18 T cell receptor beta chains below come from one sample, sequenced in a study of STAT5B mutations in CD4+ large granular lymphocyte leukemia. Sequencing was performed with immunoSEQ multiplex PCR; in TCRdb, only in-frame clones are kept and a portion is missing. The sample consists of under 25,000 clones, 74% of them appearing once. Sequencing used CD4+ T cells from blood buffy coats. These receptors were obtained from a human donor in good health.

J is TRBJ2-4 and V is TRBV5-4; D uncertain. The CDR3 consists of 13 residues. Germline V gene data show CDR1 as SGHNT and CDR2 as YYREEE (reference sequence). Trimming stripped 0 bases from V and 1 base from J, with 2 bases between. Written as DNA, the CDR3 is TGTGCCAGCAGCTTGGCTGCCAAAAACATTCAGTACTTC. It specifies CASSLAAKNIQYF.

This chain uses TRBV28 with TRBJ2-3; no definite D call. This CDR3 comprises 13 residues. Trimming left V 5 bases short and J 3 bases short, with 9 bases between. Germline CDR1 and CDR2: MDHEN and SYDVKM. The CDR3 loop reads CASSPPSTDTQYF. In DNA form, the CDR3 reads TGTGCCAGCAGTCCCCCCTCTACAGATACGCAGTATTTT. The full variable domain, its missing parts supplied by reference TRBV28 and TRBJ2-3, is DVKVTQSSRYLVKRTGEKVFLECVQDMDHENMFWYRQDPGLGLRLIYFSYDVKMKEKGDIPEGYSVSREKKERFSLILESASTNQTSMYLCASSPPSTDTQYFGPGTRLTVL.

V and J are TRBV2 and TRBJ2-1; 8 nucleotides line up with TRBD2. The CDR3 is 15 amino acids. The V and J ends lost 7 bases and 9 bases, in that order; junction bases with no gene match: 14. Germline CDR1 and CDR2: SNHLY and FYNNEI. The CDR3 here is CASITLGSGVGEQFF. The DNA for the CDR3 is TGTGCCAGCATTACACTGGGTAGCGGGGTCGGTGAGCAGTTCTTC.

The chain carries TRBV5-1 and TRBJ2-7; 9 bases align to TRBD1. The CDR3 is 15 amino acids. V gave up 4 bases and J gave up 5 bases; unmatched junction bases: 10. Germline CDR1 and CDR2: SGHRS and YFSETQ. The CDR3 loop reads CASSQLGTGSHEQYF. CDR3 in DNA: TGCGCCAGCAGCCAACTGGGGACAGGGAGCCACGAGCAGTACTTC.

The chain uses TRBV15 and TRBJ2-6; D gene uncertain. The CDR3 runs 18 residues. V lost 5 bases to trimming and J lost 2 bases, with 19 bases between them. CDR1 and CDR2 (germline): LNHNV, YYDKDF (reference sequence). CDR3 loop: CATSPRVGADAGANVLTF. DNA for the CDR3: TGTGCCACCAGCCCACGGGTCGGAGCCGACGCTGGGGCCAACGTCCTGACTTTC.

The V and J genes are TRBV7-6 and TRBJ2-2, with D possibly TRBD1 on 5 matching bases. CDR1 is SGHVS and CDR2 is FNYEAQ in the germline V gene. The CDR3 runs to 13 residues. Trimming removed 6 bases from V and 1 base from J, with 6 bases in between. The CDR3 protein is CASSDRNTGELFF. The CDR3 DNA is TGTGCCAGCAGTGACAGGAACACCGGGGAGCTGTTTTTT.

This clone was recorded a few times. The genes are TRBV7-9 and TRBJ1-2, with no clear D. Trimming cost V 4 bases and J 1 base, with 22 bases left between them. Germline CDR1 is SEHNR and CDR2 is FQNEAQ (reference sequence). The CDR3 is made up of 18 amino acids. CDR3 nucleotide sequence: TGTGCCAGCAGCTCCTTGCCCTCGCAGGCTACTCGTAACTATGGCTACACCTTC. This translates into CASSSLPSQATRNYGYTF.

This clone was detected only a few times. The V gene is TRBV28, the J gene TRBJ1-6; no clear D. V lost 8 bases and J 7 bases, leaving 15 bases between the germline ends. This CDR3 region has 14 residues. Germline assignment: CDR1 MDHEN and CDR2 SYDVKM. CDR3: CASSPWGGNSPLHF. CDR3 bases: TGTGCCAGCTCCCCATGGGGTGGCAATTCACCCCTCCACTTT.

CDR3: CASSQVFGTPTYNEQFF. The DNA of the CDR3 is TGCGCCAGCAGCCAAGTTTTCGGCACGCCGACCTACAATGAGCAGTTCTTC. V is TRBV4-1 and J is TRBJ2-1; D is unresolved. Trimming pared 1 base from V and 2 bases from J, leaving 15 bases between. The length of the CDR3 is 17 residues. Germline CDR1 MGHRA, CDR2 YSYEKL.

The chain uses TRBV2 and TRBJ2-7, with D possibly being TRBD1 (5 bases). Trimming removed 6 bases from V and 0 bases from J, with 12 bases in between. CDR1 and CDR2 from the germline V gene are SNHLY and FYNNEI. CDR3 size: 14 residues. CDR3 DNA sequence: TGTGCCAGCAGGCAAACGACAGTCTCCTACGAGCAGTACTTC. This encodes CASRQTTVSYEQYF.

The V and J genes are TRBV14 and TRBJ2-6, with no clear D. The CDR3 loop spans 15 amino acids. Germline loops: CDR1 SGHDN, CDR2 FVKESK. V was pared by 4 bases and J by 0 bases, with 7 bases between. CDR3 bases: TGTGCCAGCAGCCCAAGGATCTCTGGGGCCAACGTCCTGACTTTC. This codes for CASSPRISGANVLTF.

The CDR3 protein is CASSLVPFTDTQYF. CDR3 bases: TGTGCCAGCAGCTTAGTCCCGTTCACAGATACGCAGTATTTT. This chain connects TRBV7-2 to TRBJ2-3, with no clear D. CDR3 size: 14 residues. V lost 1 base and J lost 2, with 7 bases in between. Germline V CDR1 and CDR2: SGHTA, FQGNSA.

The chain joins TRBV15 to TRBJ2-2; 9 positions match TRBD1. The CDR3 runs 16 residues. Germline CDR1 is LNHNV and CDR2 is YYDKDF (reference sequence). After removal of 6 bases from V and 1 base from J, the junction contained 6 bases not matched to a gene. The CDR3 nucleotides are TGTGCCACCAGAAACCCGGGACAGGGGAACACCGGGGAGCTGTTTTTT. It yields the protein CATRNPGQGNTGELFF.

CDR3 bases: TGTGCCAGCAGTCAAACGACAACCGTCTACGGCTACACCTTC. This sequence encodes CASSQTTTVYGYTF. This chain uses TRBV6-5 with TRBJ1-2; D is unresolved. V was cut by 5 bases and J by 8 bases, with 18 bases left in between. The germline gives CDR1 MNHEY, CDR2 SVGAGI. The CDR3 contains 14 residues.

The chain carries TRBV30 and TRBJ2-1; TRBD2 agrees at 9 bases. Looked up from germline, CDR1 is GTSNPN and CDR2 is SVGIG (reference sequence). With V trimmed by 8 bases and J by 10 bases, 15 bases remained unmatched. CDR3 length: 14 residues. CDR3: CARRVSSGIGEQFF. CDR3 bases: TGTGCCCGAAGGGTGTCTAGCGGGATAGGGGAGCAGTTCTTC.

V and J are TRBV5-6 and TRBJ2-7, with unresolved D. CDR3 length: 14 residues. The germline V gene encodes CDR1 SGHDT and CDR2 YYEEEE. V gave up 0 bases and J gave up 6 bases, with 13 bases separating them. The CDR3 DNA reads as TGTGCCAGCAGCTTGGACGAGGTCCTGGGCGAGCAGTACTTC. As protein: CASSLDEVLGEQYF. Based on the CDR3 plus reference TRBV5-6 and TRBJ2-7, the full variable domain is DAGVTQSPTHLIKTRGQQVTLRCSPKSGHDTVSWYQQALGQGPQFIFQYYEEEERQRGNFPDRFSGHQFPNYSSELNVNALLLGDSALYLCASSLDEVLGEQYFGPGTRLTVT.

The CDR3 is CASSFMGQISSGNTIYF. The CDR3 coding sequence is TGCGCCAGCAGCTTTATGGGACAAATCTCCTCTGGAAACACCATATATTTT. V usage is TRBV5-1 and J usage is TRBJ1-3; a weak D match, TRBD1 (6 bases). Germline CDR1 and CDR2: SGHRS and YFSETQ. V gave up 2 bases and J gave up 0 bases, with 15 bases separating them. CDR3 size: 17 residues.

The chain couples TRBV18 to TRBJ2-4; 10 bases match TRBD1. Unmatched junction bases numbered 4, after V lost 3 bases and J lost 8 bases. Germline V lookup: CDR1 KGHSH, CDR2 LQKENI. The CDR3 runs 14 residues. This chain's CDR3 is CASSPRDRGYIQYF. The CDR3 bases are TGTGCCAGCTCACCCAGGGACAGGGGTTACATTCAGTACTTC.